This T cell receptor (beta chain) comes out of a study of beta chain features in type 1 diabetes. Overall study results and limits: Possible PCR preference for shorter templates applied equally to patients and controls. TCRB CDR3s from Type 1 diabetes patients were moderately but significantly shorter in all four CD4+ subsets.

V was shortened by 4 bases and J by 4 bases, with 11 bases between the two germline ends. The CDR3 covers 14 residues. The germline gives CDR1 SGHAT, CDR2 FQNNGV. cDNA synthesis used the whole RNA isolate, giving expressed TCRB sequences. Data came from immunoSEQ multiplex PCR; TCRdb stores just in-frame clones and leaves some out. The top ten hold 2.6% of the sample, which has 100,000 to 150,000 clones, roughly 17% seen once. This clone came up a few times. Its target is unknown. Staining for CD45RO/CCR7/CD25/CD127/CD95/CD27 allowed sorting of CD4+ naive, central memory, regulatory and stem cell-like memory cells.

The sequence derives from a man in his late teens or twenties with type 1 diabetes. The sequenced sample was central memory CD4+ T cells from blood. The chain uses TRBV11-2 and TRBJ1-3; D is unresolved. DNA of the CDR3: TGTGCCAGCAGCTCCATTACCCGCGGAAACACCATATATTTT. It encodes CASSSITRGNTIYF.